This T cell receptor (beta chain) was profiled in a study of cytomegalovirus exposure and HLA in healthy donors. Vbeta (60) and Jbeta (13) primers were used in the PCR. The protocol was immunoSEQ multiplex PCR, while the TCRdb copy is restricted to in-frame clones and leaves out a portion. The sample has more than 95,000 clones; approximately 80% are singletons. The V end lost 1 base, the J end lost 4 bases, and 13 bases lay between the germline ends. Per the germline V gene, CDR1 is SEHNR and CDR2 is FQNEAQ (reference sequence). The CDR3 extends over 15 amino acids. The origin of this receptor is a woman aged 40 to 50 in good health and CMV-seropositive. What was sequenced was PBMCs. This sequence joins TRBV7-9 and TRBJ2-5, with D perhaps TRBD2 (5 bases). The CDR3: CASSLGSGSSETQYF. The CDR3, as DNA: TGTGCCAGCAGCTTAGGCAGCGGCAGCTCAGAGACCCAGTACTTC.